This T cell receptor (beta chain) was recovered during a study of STAT3 mutations in large granular lymphocyte leukemia. Study background: More than half of T-LGLL patients received immunosuppressive therapy.

Concerning this clone: Its specificity is unknown.

Findings and caveats of the study: In several patients, dominant TCR clone burden exceeded STAT3 mutant burden, suggesting STAT3 mutation arose secondarily. Variable sampling intervals and differing treatment regimens complicated linking therapy response to TCR clonal burden changes. In T-cell large granular lymphocyte leukemia, about half of patients showed multiple immunodominant subclonotypes.

Some clones are missing from TCRdb's copy, which holds only in-frame ones; the method was immunoSEQ multiplex PCR. The sample has around 9,100 clones; around 90% are singletons. V shed 6 bases, J shed 2 bases, and the junction held 12 bases outside the gene matches. The CDR3 totals 17 residues. Germline V CDR1 and CDR2: MNHEY, SMNVEV (reference sequence). The receptor was isolated from a man between 60 and 75 years old with T-cell large granular lymphocyte leukemia. Some clones in this sample may be carry-over from other donors' samples. Sequencing used peripheral blood mononuclear cells. The J gene is TRBJ2-2, the V gene TRBV27, with 7 nucleotides matching TRBD2. The CDR3 loop reads CASSPGVLAVNTGELFF. The DNA for the CDR3 is TGTGCCAGCAGCCCCGGAGTCCTAGCGGTAAACACCGGGGAGCTGTTTTTT.